These 32 T cell receptor beta chains originate from one sample sequenced in a study of CD8+ T cells in alopecia areata. The treatment is: oral pan-JAK inhibitor, 5-10 mg twice daily. It was cDNA, reverse transcribed from extracted RNA, that served as the sequencing template. Only in-frame clones appear in the TCRdb table, and some are missing; sequencing was by immunoSEQ multiplex PCR. This sample has roughly 180,000 clones; approximately 60% occur once, and the top ten carry roughly 3.3%. Sample: CD4+ T cells sorted from blood, taken at week 4, from a patient treated with tofacitinib. The source of these receptors is a human donor with alopecia areata.

This rearrangement joins TRBV6-5 to TRBJ2-3, with D possibly TRBD1 on 6 matching bases. This CDR3 contains 15 residues. Germline CDR1 reads MNHEY; CDR2 reads SVGAGI. V lost 6 bases and J 0 bases, leaving 13 bases between the germline ends. CDR3 DNA sequence: TGTGCCAGCAGACCCGGGACACGGAGCACAGATACGCAGTATTTT. Translating gives CASRPGTRSTDTQYF.

The V gene is TRBV23-1, the J gene TRBJ1-5; 8 bases are a match to TRBD1. Being an ORF, TRBV23-1 has a function that is uncertain. The CDR3 has 12 residues. V lost 11 bases, J lost 6 bases, and 6 bases stayed unmatched. The CDR3 sequence is CAVRQGCQPQHF. CDR3 nucleotide sequence: TGCGCCGTGAGACAGGGGTGTCAGCCCCAGCATTTT.

The rearrangement links TRBV7-2 to TRBJ2-5; 9 positions match TRBD2. From germline, CDR1 is SGHTA and CDR2 FQGNSA. V shed 5 bases, J shed 5 bases, and the junction held 6 bases outside the gene matches. The CDR3 is 14 amino acids. This CDR3 reads CASSAGLAWETQYF. In DNA form, the CDR3 reads TGTGCCAGCAGCGCGGGACTAGCTTGGGAGACCCAGTACTTC.

This clone was detected only a few times. This chain joins TRBV19 and TRBJ1-5, with D perhaps TRBD1 (5 bases). CDR1 and CDR2 (germline): LNHDA, SQIVND (reference sequence). V was trimmed by 0 bases and J by 7 bases, leaving 7 bases between them. The CDR3 spans 13 residues. The CDR3 DNA reads TGTGCCAGTAGTATAGATGGGGACCAGCCCCAGCATTTT. Translating gives CASSIDGDQPQHF.

This clone came up once. The rearrangement joins TRBV11-2 to TRBJ2-3, with D perhaps matching TRBD1 (5 bases). The CDR3 sequence is 13 residues long. The germline V gene encodes CDR1 SGHAT and CDR2 FQNNGV. V was trimmed by 11 bases and J by 3 bases, leaving 15 bases between them. CDR3 coding DNA: TGTGCCGGGGCGGTATTAGGTACAGATACGCAGTATTTT. It yields the protein CAGAVLGTDTQYF. The full variable domain, rest sourced from reference TRBV11-2 and TRBJ2-3, is EAGVAQSPRYKIIEKRQSVAFWCNPISGHATLYWYQQILGQGPKLLIQFQNNGVVDDSQLPKDRFSAERLKGVDSTLKIQPAKLEDSAVYLCAGAVLGTDTQYFGPGTRLTVL.

This clone was seen more than once but under ten times. V and J are TRBV4-2 and TRBJ1-2; D remains ambiguous. Deletions cut 4 bases from V and 3 bases from J, with 15 bases between. Germline-derived CDR1 and CDR2 are LGHNA and YNFKEQ. The CDR3 runs to 15 residues. The DNA of the CDR3 is TGTGCCAGCAGCCCCTCTAGAGGGCAGGACTATGGCTACACCTTC. The encoded protein is CASSPSRGQDYGYTF.

CDR3 residues: CSVERLGGDEQFF. The CDR3 DNA is TGCAGCGTTGAACGACTAGGGGGGGATGAGCAGTTCTTC. This chain links TRBV29-1 with TRBJ2-1, with TRBD2 as a possible D gene (7 bases). CDR3 length: 13 amino acids. From germline, CDR1 is SQVTM and CDR2 ANQGSEA. V lost 2 bases and J 8 bases, leaving 13 bases between the germline ends.

The rearrangement joins TRBV4-1 to TRBJ1-6; 10 nucleotides match TRBD1. V was pared by 6 bases and J by 9 bases, with 11 bases of the junction left unmatched. The CDR3 sequence is 16 residues long. Germline CDR1 and CDR2: MGHRA and YSYEKL. CDR3 sequence: CASRKELGQGSSPLHF. For the CDR3, the DNA is TGCGCCAGCAGGAAAGAATTGGGACAGGGGAGTTCACCCCTCCACTTT.

The chain links TRBV4-3 to TRBJ1-2, with D possibly TRBD1 on 6 matching bases. Trimming pared 6 bases from V and 6 bases from J, leaving 17 bases between. Germline V gives CDR1 LGHNA, CDR2 YSLEER. The CDR3 sequence is 14 residues long. CDR3 in DNA: TGCGCCAGCAGTTACAGGGATCCACTCGATGGCTACACCTTC. It codes for CASSYRDPLDGYTF.

This clone was observed a few times. V is TRBV28 and J is TRBJ1-5; unclear D gene. This CDR3 is built from 16 residues. V was cut by 3 bases and J by 0 bases, with 12 bases left in between. Per the germline V gene, CDR1 is MDHEN and CDR2 is SYDVKM. CDR3: CASSFWSGNSNQPQHF. CDR3 coding DNA: TGTGCCAGCAGTTTTTGGTCGGGGAATAGCAATCAGCCCCAGCATTTT.

V and J are TRBV2 and TRBJ1-1, with a tentative D call TRBD1 (5 bases). V was clipped by 8 bases and J by 2 bases, with 12 bases between them. Germline V gene sequence: CDR1 SNHLY, CDR2 FYNNEI. This CDR3 contains 13 residues. Here the CDR3 DNA reads TGTGCCAGCTCGTGGGGCACAAACACTGAAGCTTTCTTT. This gives the protein CASSWGTNTEAFF. Full variable domain (missing parts from reference TRBV2 and TRBJ1-1): EPEVTQTPSHQVTQMGQEVILRCVPISNHLYFYWYRQILGQKVEFLVSFYNNEISEKSEIFDDQFSVERPDGSNFTLKIRSTKLEDSAMYFCASSWGTNTEAFFGQGTRLTVV.

This sequence joins TRBV5-4 and TRBJ2-5, with 7 bases aligning to TRBD1. The V segment lost 4 bases and the J segment 7 bases; nucleotides outside the gene matches: 13. The CDR3 is 15 residues long. From germline, CDR1 is SGHNT and CDR2 YYREEE (reference sequence). In DNA form, the CDR3 reads TGTGCCAGCAGCCGTCGCGGACAGGTAGCAGGGACCCAGTACTTC. Translating gives CASSRRGQVAGTQYF.

This clone was recorded a few times. V and J are TRBV29-1 and TRBJ2-3, with 12 bases fitting TRBD2. V lost 5 bases to trimming and J lost 4 bases; unmatched junction nucleotides: 4. This CDR3 region has 14 residues. Germline assignment: CDR1 SQVTM and CDR2 ANQGSEA. The CDR3 here is CSVYLAGGPDTQYF. The CDR3, as DNA: TGCAGCGTTTACCTAGCGGGGGGGCCAGATACGCAGTATTTT.

The V and J genes are TRBV29-1 and TRBJ1-2, with a weak D call TRBD1 (6 bases). V gave up 7 bases and J gave up 5 bases, with 14 bases separating them. The length of the CDR3 is 12 residues. Looked up from germline, CDR1 is SQVTM and CDR2 is ANQGSEA. Here the CDR3 reads CSGRTASYGYTF. In nucleotides, the CDR3 is TGCAGCGGTCGGACAGCCTCGTATGGCTACACCTTC.

The chain recombines TRBV11-2 with TRBJ2-4, with D unclear. The V end was cut by 3 bases, the J end by 0 bases, with 12 bases between. The CDR3 has 16 residues. Per the germline V gene, CDR1 is SGHAT and CDR2 is FQNNGV. CDR3 sequence reads: CASSFPVRLAKNIQYF. The CDR3 coding sequence is TGTGCCAGCAGCTTTCCAGTCCGTCTAGCCAAAAACATTCAGTACTTC.

This chain uses TRBV28 with TRBJ2-7, with D possibly being TRBD1 (6 bases). V was shortened by 2 bases and J by 4 bases, with 12 bases between the two germline ends. CDR3 length equals 14 residues. Germline CDR1 MDHEN, CDR2 SYDVKM. The CDR3 DNA reads TGTGCCAGCAGTTTAAACAGGGTTAATTACGAGCAGTACTTC. Its protein product is CASSLNRVNYEQYF.

This clone was recorded only once. This chain joins TRBV5-1 and TRBJ1-1; 8 nucleotides align to TRBD1. The germline V gene has CDR1 SGHRS and CDR2 YFSETQ. Losses at the gene ends were 4 bases for V and 0 bases for J; bases not matched to a gene: 2. This CDR3 has 14 residues. The CDR3: CASSAGQVNTEAFF. The CDR3 DNA is TGCGCCAGCAGCGCGGGACAGGTGAACACTGAAGCTTTCTTT.

This chain links TRBV5-1 with TRBJ1-6; no clear D. The CDR3 totals 13 residues. V was trimmed by 1 base and J by 8 bases, leaving 7 bases between them. Germline loops: CDR1 SGHRS, CDR2 YFSETQ. CDR3 protein: CASSLPGDSPLHF. CDR3 in DNA: TGCGCCAGCAGCTTGCCGGGCGATTCACCCCTCCACTTT.

The J gene is TRBJ2-7, the V gene TRBV6-5, with D perhaps matching TRBD1 or TRBD2 (5 bases each). CDR1 and CDR2 from the germline V gene are MNHEY and SVGAGI. The V and J ends lost 6 bases and 3 bases respectively, with 15 bases between them. The CDR3 has 14 residues. DNA of the CDR3: TGTGCCAGCAGCTCCCGGGACGGAGTCTACGAGCAGTACTTC. It translates to CASSSRDGVYEQYF.

The chain joins TRBV29-1 to TRBJ2-5; perhaps TRBD2 as D (6 bases). Germline CDR1 SQVTM, CDR2 ANQGSEA. The CDR3 covers 14 residues. Between the trimmed V and J ends, which lost 2 bases and 5 bases, there was a span of 15 bases. CDR3 DNA sequence: TGCAGCGTTGAAAAAGCCGGGGGAGGCGAGACCCAGTACTTC. This sequence encodes CSVEKAGGGETQYF.

This clone has a handful of counts. The CDR3 DNA reads as TGCAGCGTTGAAGAGGGGGGGACGACCCAGTACTTC. Its translation: CSVEEGGTTQYF. The chain employs TRBV29-1 and TRBJ2-5, with 7 bases fitting TRBD2. Per the germline V gene, CDR1 is SQVTM and CDR2 is ANQGSEA. This CDR3 comprises 12 residues. V gave up 0 bases and J gave up 7 bases; unmatched junction bases: 2.

The genes are TRBV2 and TRBJ2-1; TRBD1 or TRBD2 may be the D gene (6 bases each). Trimming took off 6 bases at V and 10 bases at J, with 16 bases between the two ends. Germline lookup yields CDR1 SNHLY and CDR2 FYNNEI. The CDR3 extends over 13 amino acids. The CDR3 DNA reads TGTGCCAGCAGCGGGGGCCCTGAGGTAGAGCAGTTCTTC. Translated: CASSGGPEVEQFF.

A remark on this clone: At one of its ends the junction is not consistent with the germline gene, which may arise from a read error. V usage is TRBV29-1 and J usage is TRBJ1-2; D remains ambiguous. CDR1 and CDR2 from the germline V gene are SQVTM and ANQGSEA. This CDR3 spans 12 amino acids. The CDR3 spells CILREPNYGYTF. The CDR3, as DNA: TGTATCCTGCGAGAGCCTAACTATGGCTACACCTTC.

The V gene is TRBV10-3, the J gene TRBJ2-5; 10 bases align to TRBD1. Germline lookup yields CDR1 ENHRY and CDR2 SYGVKD. With 3 bases clipped from V and 5 bases from J, the junction kept 6 bases outside the gene matches. CDR3 length: 15 amino acids. CDR3 coding DNA: TGTGCCATCAGTGAAAGACAGGGGGCTGGGGAGACCCAGTACTTC. Amino acid sequence: CAISERQGAGETQYF.

The genes are TRBV5-6 and TRBJ2-5; weak D call: TRBD2 (7 bases). Per germline, CDR1 SGHDT and CDR2 YYEEEE. Trimming cost V 2 bases and J 5 bases, with 10 bases left between them. The CDR3 is made up of 13 amino acids. This CDR3 reads CASSFRGGETQYF. The CDR3 DNA is TGTGCCAGCAGCTTCAGGGGAGGGGAGACCCAGTACTTC.

The gene calls are TRBV5-6 and TRBJ1-1; TRBD1 might be the D (5 bases). Looked up from germline, CDR1 is SGHDT and CDR2 is YYEEEE. CDR3 length: 13 amino acids. Trimming took off 2 bases at V and 3 bases at J, with 8 bases between the two ends. CDR3 amino acids: CASSFRRDTEAFF. Here the CDR3 DNA reads TGTGCCAGCAGCTTTCGCAGGGACACTGAAGCTTTCTTT.

The V call is TRBV4-3, the J call TRBJ1-1; TRBD1 matches at 10 bases. The CDR3 sequence is 15 residues long. Germline loops: CDR1 LGHNA, CDR2 YSLEER. After removal of 4 bases from V and 10 bases from J, the junction contained 12 bases not matched to a gene. The CDR3 DNA reads as TGCGCCAGCAGCCCGTCCGGACAGGGGGGTCGGGTAGCTTTCTTT. Its protein is CASSPSGQGGRVAFF.

Here the CDR3 DNA reads TGTGCCTGGACTTCCAGGGAGACCCAGTACTTC. Its protein is CAWTSRETQYF. The rearrangement links TRBV30 to TRBJ2-5, with D unclear. This CDR3 spans 11 amino acids. CDR1 and CDR2 from the germline V gene are GTSNPN and SVGIG (reference sequence). V lost 4 bases, J lost 5 bases, and 8 bases lay in between.

The chain joins TRBV27 to TRBJ1-4; D remains unclear. The CDR3 contains 14 residues. Germline V CDR1 and CDR2: MNHEY, SMNVEV (reference sequence). The V and J ends lost 3 bases and 5 bases respectively, with 10 bases between them. This CDR3 reads CASSFWAPNEKLFF. In DNA form, the CDR3 reads TGTGCCAGCAGTTTCTGGGCTCCAAATGAAAAACTGTTTTTT.

The chain carries TRBV10-3 and TRBJ1-6; D remains ambiguous. The CDR3 is made up of 15 amino acids. The germline CDR1 and CDR2 sequences are ENHRY and SYGVKD. V lost 2 bases to trimming and J lost 7 bases, with 12 bases between them. CDR3 DNA: TGTGCCATCAGTGAGACCCTACCCAGGAATTCACCCCTCCACTTT. This encodes CAISETLPRNSPLHF.

The chain is built from TRBV29-1 and TRBJ2-2, with 11 bases aligning to TRBD2. Unmatched junction bases numbered 10, after V lost 6 bases and J lost 1 base. The CDR3 covers 17 residues. The germline V gene has CDR1 SQVTM and CDR2 ANQGSEA. The CDR3 loop is CSVRLGLADLNTGELFF. CDR3 DNA: TGCAGCGTCAGGTTGGGACTAGCGGACCTGAACACCGGGGAGCTGTTTTTT.

The sample holds a few counts of this clone. The DNA is left out, because the CDR3 cannot be placed on it with certainty; the CDR3 is given as TCRdb lists it. This chain connects TRBV28 to TRBJ2-7; TRBD1 was called by the table and not checked on the DNA. CDR1 and CDR2 (germline): MDHEN, SYDVKM. The CDR3 numbers 11 amino acids, ends counted. The CDR3 sequence is CASSFGQGAYF.